Sequencing of this T cell receptor (beta chain) was carried out in a study of T-cell memory formation after mild COVID-19. MiXCR, run by TCRdb on the 5' RACE reads, gives a single entry per CDR3 protein. Of roughly 320,000 distinct CDR3 sequences in the sample, 25% to 30% were seen once. Many counts were recorded for this clonotype. The length of the CDR3 is 13 residues. The ends were cut back, 5 bases at V and 4 bases at J, with 9 bases in the middle. Germline V gene sequence: CDR1 KGHDR, CDR2 SFDVKD. The receptor's source is an adult woman who had mild COVID-19 (a few samples of this study predate the infection). Cell type and time point are not known. The chain links TRBV24-1 to TRBJ2-3; D gene unclear. Sequenced sample: PBMCs or a T cell subset sorted from them (not recorded which). The CDR3 DNA reads TGTGCCACCAGTGGGTATAGACCAGATACGCAGTATTTT. Its protein is CATSGYRPDTQYF.